This T cell receptor beta chain derives from a study of STAT3 mutations in large granular lymphocyte leukemia (dated by TCRdb to about 2019). In the study overall: About half of the T-LGLL patients who underwent longitudinal sequencing carried canonical activating STAT3 mutations. One or more immunosuppressive therapy regimens were given to more than half of T-LGLL patients, and hematologic response was seen in about 43% of the treated patients. Patients with T-cell large granular lymphocyte leukemia underwent serial deep sequencing of TCRbeta CDR3 and STAT3 to reconstruct clonal hierarchy and dynamics. More than 15 representative T-LGLL cases were selected from an initial cohort of approximately 200 LGL patients for longitudinal TCRbeta and STAT3 sequencing. As controls within the study, a couple of patients with natural killer LGL leukemia were also sequenced longitudinally. On average, sequencing was done at 3.5 to 4 time points per patient, with the number of samplings ranging from 2 to 8.

Study-wide conclusions, independent of this receptor: At least one immunodominant TCRbeta clonotype was identified in every T-LGLL patient, and multiple immunodominant subclonotypes were identified in about half of the T-LGLL patients. In about 35% of the 18 patients, TCR clonotype switching occurred after therapy, and every newly emerging clone was STAT3 wild type. Because no samples were available when a clone first appeared, clonal expansion was inferred from samplings taken at other points. The burden of the dominant TCR clone was higher than the STAT3 mutant burden in several patients, which suggests that the STAT3 mutation arose secondarily inside a clone that had already expanded. Linking therapy response to changes in TCR clonal burden was complicated by variable intervals between samplings and by differing treatment regimens. Persisting codominant clonotypes in some patients meant a small but highly pathogenic clone may have been missed.

Remarks on this clone: Its antigen is unknown. No much larger clone is present one base from it, and per-base qualities are unavailable.

DNA was extracted from blood mononuclear cells, and the same DNA was used for both TCR and STAT3 sequencing. The germline V gene provides CDR1 SGHRS and CDR2 YFSETQ. Measured from the cysteine to the phenylalanine, the CDR3 is 19 residues long. The DNA shown is the 57-base CDR3, in frame from base 1. The junction shows trimming of 4 bases on V and 0 bases on J, and the gene matches do not reach 12 bases of it. TCRbeta libraries were sequenced on an Illumina MiSeq, and an average of about 41,000 productive templates per sample was obtained. Using multiplex PCR amplification, the immunoSEQ assay generated the TCRbeta CDR3 libraries. In the original analysis: Following a previously defined approach, repertoire diversity was calculated, and values close to 0 point to extremely monoclonal samples. The clones in this table, taken by TCRdb from immuneACCESS, are in-frame only. Not every clone is retained; where verified, under half of the shortfall comes from an unresolved V gene, and the cause of the rest is unknown. Clonal size and the V and J genes are those of that table, whereas D and trimming came from the DNA. The sample table records roughly 1,900 clones; about 55% of these occur just once. Roughly a third of the sample is held by the ten biggest clonotypes.

This TCR was sampled from a man aged 55 to 70 with T-cell large granular lymphocyte leukemia. Some clones in this sample may be carry-over from other donors' samples. The age is the age at diagnosis. Here the chain combines TRBV5-1 and TRBJ2-3, with 12 bases in between that match TRBD2. The sequencing sample was made of peripheral blood mononuclear cells. The sequenced DNA is TGCGCCAGCAGCCCCGTAGGAACTAGCGGGGGGATGAGCACAGATACGCAGTATTTT. Its translation reads: CASSPVGTSGGMSTDTQYF. The variable domain in full, with residues beyond the CDR3 obtained from the reference TRBV5-1 and TRBJ2-3 genes, is KAGVTQTPRYLIKTRGQQVTLSCSPISGHRSVSWYQQTPGQGLQFLFEYFSETQRNKGNFPGRFSGRQFSNSRSEMNVSTLELGDSALYLCASSPVGTSGGMSTDTQYFGPGTRLTVL.